The present entry profiles one TCR beta chain with its context. This entry is derived from a study of shared clonotypes between healthy human individuals. Study at large: The plates for each donor numbered three CD4 naive, three CD4 memory, two CD8 naive and one CD8 memory.

Profiling relied on immunoSEQ multiplex PCR, and the TCRdb table lists in-frame clones only, not all of them. Counted here are about 1.1 million clones, 70% to 85% occurring once; the ten biggest clones make up more than 0.85%. The study drew all its donors from Caucasian adults living in Nashville, Tennessee. From germline, CDR1 is MNHEY and CDR2 SVGAGI. V lost 6 bases and J 4 bases, leaving 7 bases between the germline ends. This CDR3 has 11 amino acids. This clonotype was obtained from a man between 18 and 29 years old in good health. Some clones in this sample may be carry-over from other donors' samples. Sample: memory CD4+ T cells from PBMCs. The subset was: CD45RA-negative fraction. The rearrangement uses TRBV6-5 and TRBJ2-7; D is unclear. The chain's CDR3 is CASSREYEQYF. The CDR3 nucleotides read TGTGCCAGCAGCCGAGAGTACGAGCAGTACTTC.